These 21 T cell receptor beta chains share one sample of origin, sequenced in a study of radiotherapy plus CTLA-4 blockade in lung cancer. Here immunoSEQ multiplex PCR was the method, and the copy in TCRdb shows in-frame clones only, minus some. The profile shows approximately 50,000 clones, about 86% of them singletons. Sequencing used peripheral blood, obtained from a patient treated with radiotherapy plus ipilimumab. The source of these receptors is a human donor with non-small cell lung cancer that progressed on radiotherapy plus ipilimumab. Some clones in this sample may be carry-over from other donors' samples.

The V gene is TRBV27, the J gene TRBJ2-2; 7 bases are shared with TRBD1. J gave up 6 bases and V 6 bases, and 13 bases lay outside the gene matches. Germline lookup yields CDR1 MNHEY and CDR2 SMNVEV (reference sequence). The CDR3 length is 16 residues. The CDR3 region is CASSPQGRRVSGELFF. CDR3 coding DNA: TGTGCCAGCAGCCCACAGGGGAGAAGAGTGTCCGGGGAGCTGTTTTTT.

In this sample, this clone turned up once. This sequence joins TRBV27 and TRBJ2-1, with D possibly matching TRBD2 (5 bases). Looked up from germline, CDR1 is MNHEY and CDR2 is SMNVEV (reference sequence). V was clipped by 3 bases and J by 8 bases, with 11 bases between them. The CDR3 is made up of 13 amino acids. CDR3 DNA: TGTGCCAGCAGTTTGTTGGGAGTGCATGAGCAGTTCTTC. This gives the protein CASSLLGVHEQFF.

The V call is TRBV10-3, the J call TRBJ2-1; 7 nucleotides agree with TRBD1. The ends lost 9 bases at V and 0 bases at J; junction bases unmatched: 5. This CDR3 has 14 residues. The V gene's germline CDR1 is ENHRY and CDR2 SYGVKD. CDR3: CAIGQAPSYNEQFF. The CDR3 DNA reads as TGTGCCATAGGACAGGCACCCTCCTACAATGAGCAGTTCTTC.

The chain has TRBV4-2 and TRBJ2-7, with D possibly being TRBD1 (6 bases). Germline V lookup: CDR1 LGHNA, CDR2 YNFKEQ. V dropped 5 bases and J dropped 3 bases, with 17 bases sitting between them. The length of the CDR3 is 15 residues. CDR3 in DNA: TGTGCCAGCAGCGCTGTAGGGGGAGAATTCTACGAGCAGTACTTC. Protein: CASSAVGGEFYEQYF.

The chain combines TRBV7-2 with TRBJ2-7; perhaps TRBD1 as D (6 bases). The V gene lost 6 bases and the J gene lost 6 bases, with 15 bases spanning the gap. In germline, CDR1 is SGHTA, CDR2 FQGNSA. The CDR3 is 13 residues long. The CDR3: CASRRNTGSEQYF. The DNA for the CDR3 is TGTGCCAGCAGGCGTAACACAGGGAGCGAGCAGTACTTC.

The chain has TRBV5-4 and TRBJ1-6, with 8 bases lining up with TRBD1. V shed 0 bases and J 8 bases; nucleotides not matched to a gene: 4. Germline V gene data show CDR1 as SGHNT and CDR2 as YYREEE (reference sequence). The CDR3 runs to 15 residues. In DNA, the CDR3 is TGTGCCAGCAGCTTGGAGGACAGGGTTGATTCACCCCTCCACTTT. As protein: CASSLEDRVDSPLHF.

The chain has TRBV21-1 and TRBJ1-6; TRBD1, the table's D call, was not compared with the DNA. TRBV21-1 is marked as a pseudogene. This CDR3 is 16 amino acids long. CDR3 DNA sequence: TGTGCCAGCAGCAAAGCGCTTGTGGACACAGATTCACCCCTCCACTTT. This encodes CASSKALVDTDSPLHF.

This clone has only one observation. The CDR3 is CASSQWRDRGYTEAFF. The CDR3 nucleotides are TGTGCCAGCAGCCAATGGCGGGACAGGGGCTATACTGAAGCTTTCTTT. The chain carries TRBV7-8 and TRBJ1-1, with TRBD1 identical over 10 bases. Germline trimming cut 5 bases from V and 5 bases from J; bases unmatched to any gene: 11. This CDR3 region has 16 residues. Germline CDR1 and CDR2: SGHVS and FQNEAQ.

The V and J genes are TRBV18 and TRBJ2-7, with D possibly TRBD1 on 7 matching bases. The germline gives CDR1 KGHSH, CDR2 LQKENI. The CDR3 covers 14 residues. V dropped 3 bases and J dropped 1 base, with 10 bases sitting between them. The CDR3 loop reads CASSPAGGSYEQYF. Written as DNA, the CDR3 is TGTGCCAGCTCACCCGCAGGGGGGTCCTACGAGCAGTACTTC.

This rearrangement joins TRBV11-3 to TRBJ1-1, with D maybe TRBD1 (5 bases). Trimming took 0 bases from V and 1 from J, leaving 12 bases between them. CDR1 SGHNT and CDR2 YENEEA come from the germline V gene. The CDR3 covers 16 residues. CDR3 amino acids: CASSLERGRPNTEAFF. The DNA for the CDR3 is TGTGCCAGCAGCTTAGAAAGGGGCAGACCGAACACTGAAGCTTTCTTT.

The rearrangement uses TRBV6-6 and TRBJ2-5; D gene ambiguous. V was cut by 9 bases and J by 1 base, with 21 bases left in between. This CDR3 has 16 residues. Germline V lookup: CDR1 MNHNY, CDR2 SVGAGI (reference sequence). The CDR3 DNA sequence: TGTGCCAGTGTTATCACTCCGGGTCTCGTCCAAGAGACCCAGTACTTC. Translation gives CASVITPGLVQETQYF.

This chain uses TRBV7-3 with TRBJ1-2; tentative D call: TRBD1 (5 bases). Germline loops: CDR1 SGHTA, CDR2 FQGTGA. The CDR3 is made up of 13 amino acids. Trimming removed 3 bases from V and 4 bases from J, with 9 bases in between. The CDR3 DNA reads TGTGCCAGCAGCTTTGGGCAGGGCTATGGCTACACCTTC. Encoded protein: CASSFGQGYGYTF.

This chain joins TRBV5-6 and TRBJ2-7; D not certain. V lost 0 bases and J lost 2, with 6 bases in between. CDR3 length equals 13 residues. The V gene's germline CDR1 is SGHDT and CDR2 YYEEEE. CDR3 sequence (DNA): TGTGCCAGCAGCTTGGGCGGAACCTACGAGCAGTACTTC. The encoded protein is CASSLGGTYEQYF. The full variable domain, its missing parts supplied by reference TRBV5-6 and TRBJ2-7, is DAGVTQSPTHLIKTRGQQVTLRCSPKSGHDTVSWYQQALGQGPQFIFQYYEEEERQRGNFPDRFSGHQFPNYSSELNVNALLLGDSALYLCASSLGGTYEQYFGPGTRLTVT.

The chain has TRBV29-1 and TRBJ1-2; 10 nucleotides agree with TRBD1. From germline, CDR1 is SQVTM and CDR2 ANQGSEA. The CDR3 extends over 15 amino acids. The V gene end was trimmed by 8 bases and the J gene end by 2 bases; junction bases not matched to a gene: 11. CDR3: CSTNMGTGANYGYTF. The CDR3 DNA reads TGCAGCACCAATATGGGGACAGGGGCAAACTATGGCTACACCTTC.

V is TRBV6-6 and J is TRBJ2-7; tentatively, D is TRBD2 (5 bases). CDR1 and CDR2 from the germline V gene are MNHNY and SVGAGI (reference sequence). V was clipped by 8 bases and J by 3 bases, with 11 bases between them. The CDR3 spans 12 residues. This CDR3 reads CASGLADYEQYF. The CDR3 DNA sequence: TGTGCCAGCGGTCTAGCAGACTACGAGCAGTACTTC.

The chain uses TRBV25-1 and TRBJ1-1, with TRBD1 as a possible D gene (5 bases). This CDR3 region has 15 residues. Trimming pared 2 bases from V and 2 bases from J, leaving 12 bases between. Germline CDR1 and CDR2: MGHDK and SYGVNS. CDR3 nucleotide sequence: TGTGCCAGCAGTGAAAGTTGGGGCCAAAACACTGAAGCTTTCTTT. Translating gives CASSESWGQNTEAFF.

The CDR3 loop is CASSLWSSGSGDNEQFF. The CDR3 coding sequence is TGCGCCAGCAGCTTGTGGTCTAGCGGGAGTGGGGACAATGAGCAGTTCTTC. The chain recombines TRBV5-1 with TRBJ2-1, with 10 bases that match TRBD2. CDR3 length: 17 amino acids. CDR1 and CDR2 from the germline V gene are SGHRS and YFSETQ. The junction had 9 bases not matched to a gene; V was cut back by 1 base and J by 5 bases.

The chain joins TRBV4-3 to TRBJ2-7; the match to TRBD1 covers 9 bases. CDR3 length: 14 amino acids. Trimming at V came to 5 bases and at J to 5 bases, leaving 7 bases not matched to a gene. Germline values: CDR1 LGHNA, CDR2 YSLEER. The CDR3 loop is CASSTRTGDNEQYF. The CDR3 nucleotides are TGCGCCAGCAGCACTCGGACAGGGGACAACGAGCAGTACTTC.

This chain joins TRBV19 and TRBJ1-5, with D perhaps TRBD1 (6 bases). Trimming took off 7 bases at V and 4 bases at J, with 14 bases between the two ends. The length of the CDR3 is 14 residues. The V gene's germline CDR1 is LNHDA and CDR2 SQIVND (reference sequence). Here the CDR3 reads CASIPGEINQPQHF. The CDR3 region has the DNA TGTGCCAGTATTCCAGGGGAGATAAATCAGCCCCAGCATTTT.

DNA of the CDR3: TGTGCCAGCACCAGGACTAGCGGGAGTTCCAATGAGCAGTTCTTC. This gives the protein CASTRTSGSSNEQFF. The chain has TRBV2 and TRBJ2-1, with 13 bases aligning to TRBD2. In germline, CDR1 is SNHLY, CDR2 FYNNEI. J lost 6 bases, V lost 7 bases, and 6 bases had no gene match. The CDR3 spans 15 residues.

The CDR3 reads CAISPGQGSTDTQYF. Here the CDR3 DNA reads TGTGCCATCAGCCCAGGACAGGGATCCACAGATACGCAGTATTTT. This rearrangement joins TRBV10-3 to TRBJ2-3, with 8 bases matching TRBD1. There are 15 residues in the CDR3. The germline CDR1 and CDR2 sequences are ENHRY and SYGVKD. The ends lost 6 bases at V and 2 bases at J; junction bases unmatched: 7.